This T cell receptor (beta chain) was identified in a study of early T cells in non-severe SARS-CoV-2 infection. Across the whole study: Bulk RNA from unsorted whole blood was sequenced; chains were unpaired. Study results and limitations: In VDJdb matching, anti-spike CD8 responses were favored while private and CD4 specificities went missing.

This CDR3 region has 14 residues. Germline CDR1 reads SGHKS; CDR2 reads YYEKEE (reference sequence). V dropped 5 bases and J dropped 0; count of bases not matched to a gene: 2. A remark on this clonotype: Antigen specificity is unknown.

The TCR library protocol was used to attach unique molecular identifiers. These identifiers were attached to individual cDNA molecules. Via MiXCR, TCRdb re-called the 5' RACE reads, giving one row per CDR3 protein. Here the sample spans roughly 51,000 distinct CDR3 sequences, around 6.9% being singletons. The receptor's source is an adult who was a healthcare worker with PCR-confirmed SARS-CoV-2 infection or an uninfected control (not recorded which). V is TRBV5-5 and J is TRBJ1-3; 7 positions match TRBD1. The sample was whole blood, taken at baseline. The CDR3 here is CASRQGVSGNTIYF. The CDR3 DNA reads TGTGCCAGCAGGCAGGGGGTCTCTGGAAACACCATATATTTT.